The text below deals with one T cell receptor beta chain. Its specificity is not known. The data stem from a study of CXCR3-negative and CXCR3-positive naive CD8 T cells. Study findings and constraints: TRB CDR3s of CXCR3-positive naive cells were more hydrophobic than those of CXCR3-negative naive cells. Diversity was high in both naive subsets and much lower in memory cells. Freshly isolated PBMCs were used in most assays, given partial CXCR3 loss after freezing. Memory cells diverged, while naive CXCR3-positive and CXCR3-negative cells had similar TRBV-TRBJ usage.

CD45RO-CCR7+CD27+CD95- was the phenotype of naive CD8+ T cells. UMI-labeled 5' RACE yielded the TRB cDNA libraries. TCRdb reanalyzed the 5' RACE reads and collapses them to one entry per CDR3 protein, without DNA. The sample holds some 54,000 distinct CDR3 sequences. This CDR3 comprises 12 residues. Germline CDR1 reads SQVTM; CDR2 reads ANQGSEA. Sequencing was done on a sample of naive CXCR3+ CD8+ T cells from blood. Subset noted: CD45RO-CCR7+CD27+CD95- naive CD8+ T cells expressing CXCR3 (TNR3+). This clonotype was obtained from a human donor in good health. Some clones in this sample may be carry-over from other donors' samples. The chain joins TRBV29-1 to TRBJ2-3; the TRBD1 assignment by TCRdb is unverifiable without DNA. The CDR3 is CSVEIWGATQYF.